These 26 T cell receptor beta chains came from one sample sequenced in a study of cytomegalovirus exposure and HLA in healthy donors. PCR primers comprised 60 Vbeta and 13 Jbeta primers. Assay used: immunoSEQ multiplex PCR; TCRdb lists only in-frame clones, some missing. The sample holds about 130,000 clones; approximately 80% are singletons and the top ten take 4.2%. The sample was PBMCs. The receptors here all came from a male donor in good health and CMV-seropositive.

The chain joins TRBV7-3 to TRBJ1-1; 7 bases fit TRBD1. Germline CDR1 SGHTA, CDR2 FQGTGA. V gave up 5 bases and J gave up 4 bases; unmatched junction bases: 4. CDR3 length: 13 amino acids. CDR3 bases: TGTGCCAGCAGCGTTACAGGGGCCACTGAAGCTTTCTTT. It translates to CASSVTGATEAFF. Full variable domain (remainder filled in from reference TRBV7-3 and TRBJ1-1): GAGVSQTPSNKVTEKGKYVELRCDPISGHTALYWYRQSLGQGPEFLIYFQGTGAADDSGLPNDRFFAVRPEGSVSTLKIQRTERGDSAVYLCASSVTGATEAFFGQGTRLTVV.

In its sample, this clone was seen once. The rearrangement links TRBV6-5 to TRBJ1-2, with 8 bases fitting TRBD1. Trimming took 6 bases from V and 6 from J; bases not matched to a gene: 9. This CDR3 is 14 amino acids long. Germline CDR1 and CDR2: MNHEY and SVGAGI. The CDR3 here is CASRGTGKTHGYTF. In DNA form, the CDR3 reads TGTGCCAGCAGGGGGACAGGCAAAACCCATGGCTACACCTTC.

The genes are TRBV27 and TRBJ1-2; a possible D gene is TRBD1 (6 bases). Germline loops: CDR1 MNHEY, CDR2 SMNVEV (reference sequence). This CDR3 contains 13 residues. V was pared by 3 bases and J by 8 bases, with 13 bases between. The CDR3 is CASSFLGAVGYTF. The CDR3, as DNA: TGTGCCAGCAGTTTTCTGGGGGCAGTGGGCTACACCTTC.

The rearrangement joins TRBV5-6 to TRBJ1-3; 10 bases line up with TRBD1. V shed 4 bases, J shed 4 bases, and the junction held 8 bases outside the gene matches. This CDR3 is 16 amino acids long. Germline V CDR1 and CDR2: SGHDT, YYEEEE. CDR3 DNA sequence: TGTGCCAGCAGCGGGGGACAGGGGTCCGCCGGAAACACCATATATTTT. Translation gives CASSGGQGSAGNTIYF. Supplemented by reference TRBV5-6 and TRBJ1-3, the full variable domain reads DAGVTQSPTHLIKTRGQQVTLRCSPKSGHDTVSWYQQALGQGPQFIFQYYEEEERQRGNFPDRFSGHQFPNYSSELNVNALLLGDSALYLCASSGGQGSAGNTIYFGEGSWLTVV.

The chain couples TRBV6-1 to TRBJ1-1; D remains ambiguous. Germline V lookup: CDR1 MNHNS, CDR2 SASEGT. V gave up 6 bases and J gave up 7 bases, with 12 bases separating them. The CDR3 contains 12 residues. This CDR3 reads CASSHSGNEAFF. CDR3 in DNA: TGTGCCAGCAGCCACAGTGGAAATGAAGCTTTCTTT.

This clone occurred once. The chain carries TRBV4-1 and TRBJ2-1, with TRBD2 matching 9 bases. This CDR3 is built from 17 residues. The germline CDR1 and CDR2 sequences are MGHRA and YSYEKL. V was clipped by 3 bases and J by 8 bases; unmatched bases: 14. DNA of the CDR3: TGCGCCAGCAGCCAGGGACTGAGCGGGGGGACCTTAGATGAGCAGTTCTTC. The encoded protein is CASSQGLSGGTLDEQFF.

The chain recombines TRBV20-1 with TRBJ2-5, with no clear D. Trimming removed 3 bases from V and 3 bases from J, with 5 bases in between. Germline CDR1 reads DFQATT; CDR2 reads SNEGSKA (reference sequence). The CDR3 contains 11 residues. As DNA, the CDR3 is TGCAGTGCTAGCCCCAAAGAGACCCAGTACTTC. Encoded protein: CSASPKETQYF.

This sequence joins TRBV6-5 and TRBJ2-7; 8 nucleotides align to TRBD2. From germline, CDR1 is MNHEY and CDR2 SVGAGI. V shed 10 bases and J 6 bases; nucleotides not matched to a gene: 14. This CDR3 is 14 amino acids long. The CDR3 is CATRGGPLQGEQYF. The CDR3 nucleotides read TGTGCCACTCGGGGGGGACCCCTCCAAGGCGAGCAGTACTTC.

The chain has TRBV29-1 and TRBJ1-1; 8 bases are shared with TRBD1. The trim removed 0 bases at V and 0 bases at J, leaving 6 bases unmatched. Germline values: CDR1 SQVTM, CDR2 ANQGSEA. This CDR3 has 16 residues. In DNA form, the CDR3 reads TGCAGCGTTGAAGATGGGCGGACAGGGATGAACACTGAAGCTTTCTTT. Its protein product is CSVEDGRTGMNTEAFF.

This chain uses TRBV7-2 with TRBJ1-5; D is possibly TRBD1 (5 bases). Per germline, CDR1 SGHTA and CDR2 FQGNSA. The CDR3 runs 15 residues. V lost 5 bases and J 2 bases, leaving 13 bases between the germline ends. CDR3 loop: CASSLWGGGNQPQHF. In nucleotides, the CDR3 is TGTGCCAGCAGCCTATGGGGGGGAGGCAATCAGCCCCAGCATTTT.

The V gene is TRBV5-5, the J gene TRBJ1-5; 10 positions agree with TRBD1. The CDR3 has 16 residues. J was trimmed by 5 bases and V by 0 bases; bases with no gene match: 5. Germline-derived CDR1 and CDR2 are SGHKS and YYEKEE (reference sequence). Written as DNA, the CDR3 is TGTGCCAGCAGCTTGGGGGGGACAGGGGCCGATCAGCCCCAGCATTTT. It yields the protein CASSLGGTGADQPQHF.

V is TRBV11-2 and J is TRBJ2-7; D might be TRBD1 (5 bases). The CDR3 extends over 14 amino acids. Germline V gene lookup returns CDR1 SGHAT and CDR2 FQNNGV. Trimming removed 2 bases at V and 1 base at J, with 9 bases between. In nucleotides, the CDR3 is TGTGCCAGCAGCTTAAATCCAGGGTCCTACGAGCAGTACTTC. The encoded protein is CASSLNPGSYEQYF.

There are a few counts of this clone. The chain has TRBV28 and TRBJ2-5, with 11 bases aligning to TRBD2. In germline, CDR1 is MDHEN, CDR2 SYDVKM. The J segment lost 13 bases and the V segment lost 10 bases, leaving 14 bases of the junction unmatched. The length of the CDR3 is 13 residues. DNA for the CDR3: TGTGCCATTGCTAGCGGGGGGACCCTGTTTAGGTACTTC. Residues: CAIASGGTLFRYF.

J is TRBJ2-5 and V is TRBV4-1; 12 bases match TRBD2. Germline CDR1 reads MGHRA; CDR2 reads YSYEKL. The trim removed 3 bases at V and 0 bases at J, leaving 8 bases unmatched. The CDR3 length is 18 residues. This CDR3 reads CASSQTLGLAGYQETQYF. The CDR3 coding sequence is TGCGCCAGCAGCCAGACCCTGGGACTAGCGGGTTACCAAGAGACCCAGTACTTC.

The CDR3 reads CASSSPQERGGNEQFF. Written as DNA, the CDR3 is TGTGCCAGCAGTTCCCCTCAGGAGCGGGGGGGCAATGAGCAGTTCTTC. V gene TRBV27 combines with J gene TRBJ2-1, with 10 positions matching TRBD2. CDR3 size: 16 residues. V gave up 4 bases and J gave up 6 bases; unmatched junction bases: 9. Germline V CDR1 and CDR2: MNHEY, SMNVEV (reference sequence).

The chain joins TRBV5-4 to TRBJ2-7; 8 bases fit TRBD1. After removal of 1 base from V and 2 bases from J, the junction contained 5 bases not matched to a gene. The CDR3 is 15 amino acids. Germline V lookup: CDR1 SGHNT, CDR2 YYREEE (reference sequence). The CDR3 DNA reads as TGTGCCAGCAGCTTGTCACAGGGACAGGCCTACGAGCAGTACTTC. Translation: CASSLSQGQAYEQYF.

The V call is TRBV28, the J call TRBJ1-4; D is uncertain. The CDR3 loop spans 11 amino acids. Germline CDR1 reads MDHEN; CDR2 reads SYDVKM. Deletions cut 5 bases from V and 8 bases from J, with 6 bases between. This chain's CDR3 is CASSGAEKLFF. The DNA for the CDR3 is TGTGCCAGCAGTGGAGCGGAAAAACTGTTTTTT.

This chain joins TRBV13 and TRBJ2-2, with TRBD1 matching over 7 bases. The germline gives CDR1 PRHDT, CDR2 FYEKMQ (reference sequence). The trim removed 5 bases at V and 6 bases at J, leaving 3 bases unmatched. This CDR3 comprises 13 residues. In DNA, the CDR3 is TGTGCCAGCAGCCAAACAGGGGCCGGGGAGCTGTTTTTT. Its protein is CASSQTGAGELFF.

J is TRBJ2-7 and V is TRBV2, with 16 bases fitting TRBD2. This CDR3 is 15 amino acids long. From germline, CDR1 is SNHLY and CDR2 FYNNEI. V was clipped by 7 bases and J by 5 bases; unmatched bases: 5. The CDR3 region is CASTGTSGGAHEQYF. The CDR3 nucleotides read TGTGCCAGCACCGGGACTAGCGGGGGGGCCCACGAGCAGTACTTC.

This chain connects TRBV14 to TRBJ2-2; TRBD1 agrees at 7 bases. After removal of 2 bases from V and 5 bases from J, the junction contained 2 bases not matched to a gene. The germline V gene encodes CDR1 SGHDN and CDR2 FVKESK. CDR3 length equals 14 residues. The CDR3 DNA follows: TGTGCCAGCAGCCAAACAGGGGCAACCGGGGAGCTGTTTTTT. It specifies CASSQTGATGELFF.

The V call is TRBV27, the J call TRBJ2-5; D unresolved. TRBJ2-7 matches the DNA end more closely, so the J call is doubtful. Germline V gene lookup returns CDR1 MNHEY and CDR2 SMNVEV (reference sequence). This CDR3 contains 13 residues. The CDR3 bases are TGTGCCAGCAGTTTATCGTGGGGCTACGAGCAGTACTTC. Its translation is CASSLSWGYEQYF.

This clone was counted only a few times. The rearrangement uses TRBV2 and TRBJ2-5; TRBD2 aligns across 7 bases. V lost 2 bases, J lost 0 bases, and 6 bases stayed unmatched. This CDR3 contains 16 residues. Per germline, CDR1 SNHLY and CDR2 FYNNEI. CDR3 sequence: CASSELGGEYQETQYF. Here the CDR3 DNA reads TGTGCCAGCAGTGAATTGGGGGGGGAGTACCAAGAGACCCAGTACTTC.

The chain joins TRBV7-9 to TRBJ1-1; D call uncertain. CDR3 size: 14 residues. V lost 2 bases to trimming and J lost 1 base, with 8 bases between them. CDR1 is SEHNR, CDR2 FQNEAQ, per germline (reference sequence). CDR3 sequence (DNA): TGTGCCAGCAGCTTACAGGCGTCGAACACTGAAGCTTTCTTT. The encoded protein is CASSLQASNTEAFF.

V usage is TRBV27 and J usage is TRBJ2-6, with 8 positions matching TRBD1. The germline V gene encodes CDR1 MNHEY and CDR2 SMNVEV (reference sequence). The CDR3 has 17 residues. V lost 5 bases and J lost 0; bases outside the gene matches: 6. CDR3 in amino acids: CASSPGQGLSGANVLTF. The CDR3 coding sequence is TGTGCCAGCAGTCCAGGACAGGGCCTCTCTGGGGCCAACGTCCTGACTTTC.

This chain joins TRBV25-1 and TRBJ2-7; perhaps TRBD2 as D (6 bases). The CDR3 covers 15 residues. V was clipped by 10 bases and J by 5 bases, with 24 bases between them. From germline, CDR1 is MGHDK and CDR2 SYGVNS. As DNA, the CDR3 is TGTGCCACCTCCGAACGTGGGGGGAGGACCCACGAGCAGTACTTC. This codes for CATSERGGRTHEQYF.

This chain joins TRBV30 and TRBJ1-4, with TRBD1 as a possible D gene (5 bases). The germline gives CDR1 GTSNPN, CDR2 SVGIG (reference sequence). Trimming removed 1 base from V and 8 bases from J, with 14 bases in between. This CDR3 has 14 amino acids. As DNA, the CDR3 is TGTGCCTGGAGTGAAAAAAGGGGTCGGGAAAAACTGTTTTTT. It is translated as CAWSEKRGREKLFF.